The 12 T cell receptor beta chains below come from one sample, sequenced in a study of beta chain features in type 1 diabetes (dated by TCRdb to between 2017 and 2018). Broad study findings and their caveats: In all four CD4+ subsets, TCRB CDR3 length was moderately but significantly shorter in type 1 diabetes patients.

Libraries were built with the immunoSEQ multiplex PCR assay. The High Capacity cDNA Reverse Transcription Kit was used to reverse transcribe all of the isolated RNA, meaning that expressed TCRB transcripts were what got sequenced. TCRdb holds this immuneACCESS table with in-frame rearrangements only. Some clones are missing; in checked studies, unresolved V genes explain under half, and the rest has no known cause. The sample table records 680,000 or so clones; around an eighth of these occur just once. The biggest ten clones account for less than 0.025% of the sample. These receptors have no identified antigens. The sample taken for sequencing was naive CD4+ T cells from blood. The cell subset or site label corresponds to: true naive CD4+ T cells. All receptors derive from a man aged 18 to 29 with type 1 diabetes.

The V and J genes are TRBV30 and TRBJ1-6; 9 nucleotides line up with TRBD1. Losses at the gene ends were 5 bases for V and 10 bases for J; bases not matched to a gene: 3. This CDR3 region has 12 residues. Germline loops: CDR1 GTSNPN, CDR2 SVGIG (reference sequence). As DNA, the CDR3 is TGTGCCTGGTGGACAGGGGACTCACCCCTCCACTTT. As protein: CAWWTGDSPLHF.

The rearrangement uses TRBV6-5 and TRBJ2-7; the match to TRBD1 covers 9 bases. CDR1 MNHEY and CDR2 SVGAGI come from the germline V gene. Trimming at V came to 5 bases and at J to 7 bases, leaving 9 bases not matched to a gene. The CDR3 loop spans 14 amino acids. CDR3 sequence reads: CASSPGTGWGEQYF. The CDR3 DNA reads as TGTGCCAGCAGTCCCGGGACAGGGTGGGGTGAGCAGTACTTC.

The sample holds a few counts of this clone. The chain links TRBV21-1 to TRBJ2-1; the table gives TRBD1 as D, unverified against the DNA. TRBV21-1 is a documented pseudogene. This CDR3 contains 17 residues. The CDR3 sequence: CASSITLDRLVLSEQFF. Written as DNA, the CDR3 is TGTGCCAGCAGCATTACGCTTGACAGGCTGGTCCTTAGTGAGCAGTTCTTC.

The chain has TRBV5-4 and TRBJ2-2, with D possibly being TRBD2 (6 bases). This CDR3 is 18 amino acids long. V was trimmed by 1 base and J by 7 bases, leaving 23 bases between them. Per germline, CDR1 SGHNT and CDR2 YYREEE (reference sequence). CDR3 residues: CASSLSLGGSFRIGELFF. For the CDR3, the DNA is TGTGCCAGCAGCTTGTCATTGGGGGGTTCGTTTCGAATCGGGGAGCTGTTTTTT.

The J gene is TRBJ1-1, the V gene TRBV7-9; weak D call: TRBD1 (6 bases). V lost 7 bases and J 0 bases, leaving 18 bases between the germline ends. The CDR3 is made up of 16 amino acids. CDR1 is SEHNR, CDR2 FQNEAQ, per germline (reference sequence). This chain's CDR3 is CASIMGRGAMNTEAFF. The CDR3, as DNA: TGTGCCAGCATCATGGGCAGGGGCGCCATGAACACTGAAGCTTTCTTT.

This clone came up a few times. This chain connects TRBV30 to TRBJ1-1, with 10 positions matching TRBD1. This CDR3 comprises 17 residues. Germline V gives CDR1 GTSNPN, CDR2 SVGIG (reference sequence). V dropped 3 bases and J dropped 3; count of bases not matched to a gene: 13. The CDR3 spells CAWSVGTGVVGYTEAFF. The DNA for the CDR3 is TGTGCCTGGAGCGTTGGGACAGGGGTAGTGGGGTACACTGAAGCTTTCTTT.

This clone came up a few times. The rearrangement links TRBV7-9 to TRBJ2-7; perhaps D is TRBD1 or TRBD2 (6 bases each). The CDR3 consists of 16 residues. CDR1 and CDR2 from the germline V gene are SEHNR and FQNEAQ (reference sequence). V lost 2 bases and J 2 bases, leaving 16 bases between the germline ends. CDR3 nucleotides: TGTGCCAGCAGCTTAACGGCGGGACAAACTACCTACGAGCAGTACTTC. This gives the protein CASSLTAGQTTYEQYF.

This clone was seen more than once but under ten times. The chain links TRBV5-4 to TRBJ2-1; D not certain. The V gene's germline CDR1 is SGHNT and CDR2 YYREEE (reference sequence). The V gene lost 0 bases and the J gene lost 3 bases, with 1 base spanning the gap. This CDR3 is 12 amino acids long. Written as DNA, the CDR3 is TGTGCCAGCAGCTTGGACTACAATGAGCAGTTCTTC. Its protein is CASSLDYNEQFF.

This clone has more than one count but fewer than ten. Compared with germline, one end of the junction differs, possibly owing to a read error. The chain recombines TRBV6-1 with TRBJ2-1, with D maybe TRBD2 (6 bases). Germline CDR1 is MNHNS and CDR2 is SASEGT. The CDR3 has 13 amino acids. The DNA for the CDR3 is TGTGCCAGCAGTGTCGAGAAGCAGGGCGGGGCGCTCTTC. It is translated as CASSVEKQGGALF.

This clone came up a few times. The chain is built from TRBV5-4 and TRBJ1-1, with 8 bases identical to TRBD1. CDR3 length: 16 amino acids. J gave up 7 bases and V 0 bases, and 11 bases lay outside the gene matches. Germline CDR1 and CDR2: SGHNT and YYREEE (reference sequence). As DNA, the CDR3 is TGTGCCAGCAGCTTGGCAGCTTCCCGGACAGGGTATGAAGCTTTCTTT. Its protein is CASSLAASRTGYEAFF.

This clone was seen only a few times. Additional DNA sequences in this sample encode the identical CDR3. The chain uses TRBV6-6 and TRBJ1-5; D perhaps matches TRBD1 (5 bases). The CDR3 is 13 amino acids. V was cut by 5 bases and J by 4 bases, with 9 bases left in between. Germline V gives CDR1 MNHNY, CDR2 SVGAGI (reference sequence). In DNA form, the CDR3 reads TGTGCCAGCAGTCCCCGGGGGAATCAGCCCCAGCATTTT. This translates into CASSPRGNQPQHF.

The chain couples TRBV10-3 to TRBJ1-5, with a weak D call TRBD1 (5 bases). With 2 bases removed from V and 5 bases from J, the gap between germline ends came to 10 bases. The CDR3 totals 14 residues. The germline V gene encodes CDR1 ENHRY and CDR2 SYGVKD. This chain's CDR3 is CAISEGWGDQPQHF. The CDR3 DNA follows: TGTGCCATCAGTGAGGGGTGGGGCGATCAGCCCCAGCATTTT.